The sequence of this T cell receptor (beta chain) was determined in a study of blood T cell repertoires in COVID-19. Study at large: Acute-phase and convalescent COVID-19 samples originated in the United States, Italy and Spain. PBMCs, B-cell-depleted T cells, or T cells provided the cDNA or gDNA that made up the material.

Authors' methods: Amplified reference gene primers provided the basis for estimating nucleated cell counts. Profiled with immunoSEQ multiplex PCR; TCRdb holds only in-frame clones, not every one. V, J and clone size are taken as reported in that table, and D and trimming were inferred from the DNA itself. Here the sample spans 250,000 to 350,000 clones, around 86% being singletons. With 3 bases clipped from V and 7 bases from J, the junction kept 10 bases outside the gene matches. The CDR3 extends over 17 amino acids. Germline CDR1 MDHEN, CDR2 SYDVKM. This chain links TRBV28 with TRBJ1-4; 11 positions agree with TRBD1. The sample taken for sequencing was peripheral blood. This clonotype originated in a woman aged 45 to 65 with acute or convalescent COVID-19. CDR3 amino acids: CASSFPGQGADGEKLFF. DNA for the CDR3: TGTGCCAGCAGTTTCCCAGGACAGGGGGCGGACGGTGAAAAACTGTTTTTT.